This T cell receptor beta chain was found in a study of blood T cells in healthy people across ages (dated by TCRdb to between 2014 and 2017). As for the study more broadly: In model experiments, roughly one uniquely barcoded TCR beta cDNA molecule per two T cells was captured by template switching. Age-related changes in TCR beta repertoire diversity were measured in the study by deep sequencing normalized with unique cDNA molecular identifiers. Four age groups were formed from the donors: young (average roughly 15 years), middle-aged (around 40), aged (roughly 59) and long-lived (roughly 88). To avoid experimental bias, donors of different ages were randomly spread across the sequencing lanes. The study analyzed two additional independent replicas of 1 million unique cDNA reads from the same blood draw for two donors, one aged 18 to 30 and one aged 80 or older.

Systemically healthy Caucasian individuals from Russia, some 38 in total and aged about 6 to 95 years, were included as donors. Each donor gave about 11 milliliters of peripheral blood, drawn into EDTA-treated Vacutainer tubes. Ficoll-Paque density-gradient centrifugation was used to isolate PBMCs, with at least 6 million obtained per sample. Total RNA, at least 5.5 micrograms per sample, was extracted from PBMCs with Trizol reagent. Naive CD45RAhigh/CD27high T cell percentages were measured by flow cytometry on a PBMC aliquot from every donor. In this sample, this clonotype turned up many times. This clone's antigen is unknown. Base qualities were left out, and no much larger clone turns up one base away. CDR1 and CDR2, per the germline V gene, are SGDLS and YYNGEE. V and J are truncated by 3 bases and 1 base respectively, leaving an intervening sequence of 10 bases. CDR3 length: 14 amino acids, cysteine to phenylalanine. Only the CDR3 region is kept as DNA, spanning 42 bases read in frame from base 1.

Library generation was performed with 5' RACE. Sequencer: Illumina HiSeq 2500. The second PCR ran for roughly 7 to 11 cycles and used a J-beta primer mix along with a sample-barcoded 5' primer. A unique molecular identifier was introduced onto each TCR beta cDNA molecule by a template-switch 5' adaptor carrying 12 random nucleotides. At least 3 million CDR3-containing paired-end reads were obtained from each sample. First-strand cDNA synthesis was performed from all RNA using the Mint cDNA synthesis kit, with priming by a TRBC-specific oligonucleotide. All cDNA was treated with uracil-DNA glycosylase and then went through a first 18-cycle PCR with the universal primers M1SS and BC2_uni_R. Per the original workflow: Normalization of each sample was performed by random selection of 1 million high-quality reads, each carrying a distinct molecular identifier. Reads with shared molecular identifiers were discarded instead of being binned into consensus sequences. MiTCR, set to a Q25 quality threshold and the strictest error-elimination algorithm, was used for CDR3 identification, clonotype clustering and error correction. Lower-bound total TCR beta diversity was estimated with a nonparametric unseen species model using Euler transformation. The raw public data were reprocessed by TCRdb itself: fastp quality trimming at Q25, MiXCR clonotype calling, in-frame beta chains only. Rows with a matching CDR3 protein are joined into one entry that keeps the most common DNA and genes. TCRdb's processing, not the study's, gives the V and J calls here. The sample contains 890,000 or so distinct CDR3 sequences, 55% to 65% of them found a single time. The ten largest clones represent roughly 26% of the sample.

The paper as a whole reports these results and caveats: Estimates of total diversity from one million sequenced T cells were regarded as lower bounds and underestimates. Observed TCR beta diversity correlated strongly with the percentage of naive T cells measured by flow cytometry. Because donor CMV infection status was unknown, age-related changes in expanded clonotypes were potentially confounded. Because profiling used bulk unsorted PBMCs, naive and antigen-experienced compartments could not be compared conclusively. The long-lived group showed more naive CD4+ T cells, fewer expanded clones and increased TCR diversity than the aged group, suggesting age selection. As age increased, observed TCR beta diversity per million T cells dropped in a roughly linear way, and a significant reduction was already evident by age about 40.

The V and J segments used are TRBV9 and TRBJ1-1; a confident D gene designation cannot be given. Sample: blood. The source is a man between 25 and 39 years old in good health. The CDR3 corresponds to CASSDEIPNTEAFF. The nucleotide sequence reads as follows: TGTGCCAGCAGCGACGAAATACCGAACACTGAAGCTTTCTTT.